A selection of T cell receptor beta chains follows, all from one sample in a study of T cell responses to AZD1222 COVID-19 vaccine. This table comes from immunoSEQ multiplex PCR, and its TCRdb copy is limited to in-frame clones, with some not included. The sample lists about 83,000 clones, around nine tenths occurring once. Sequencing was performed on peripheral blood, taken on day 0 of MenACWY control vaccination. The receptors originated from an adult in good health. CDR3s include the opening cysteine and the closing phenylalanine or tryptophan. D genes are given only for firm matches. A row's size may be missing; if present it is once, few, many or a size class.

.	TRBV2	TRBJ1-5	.	TGTGCCAGCACCCCGGACACTGGGAATCAGCCCCAGCATTTT	CASTPDTGNQPQHF
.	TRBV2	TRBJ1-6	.	TGTGCCAGCAGTGAAGTTCCGCGGCATGGGAACTCACCCCTCCACTTT	CASSEVPRHGNSPLHF
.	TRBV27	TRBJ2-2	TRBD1	TGTGCCAGCAGGACCGGGACAGGGGGTCCCGGGGAGCTGTTTTTT	CASRTGTGGPGELFF
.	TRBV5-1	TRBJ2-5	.	TGCGCCAGCCGGATCGACAGGTACCAAGAGACCCAGTACTTC	CASRIDRYQETQYF
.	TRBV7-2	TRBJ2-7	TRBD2	TGTGCCAGCAGCTCCATAGCGGGCCCGGGCTACGAGCAGTACTTC	CASSSIAGPGYEQYF
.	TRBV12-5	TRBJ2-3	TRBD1	TGTGCTAGTGGGATGGGACAGGCCCTAGATACGCAGTATTTT	CASGMGQALDTQYF
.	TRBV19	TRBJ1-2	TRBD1	TGTGCCAGTAGTATCGGACAGGGGTATGGCTACACCTTC	CASSIGQGYGYTF
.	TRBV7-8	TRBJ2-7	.	TGTGCCAGCAGCTTAGATGCCACAGGAGCGAACTACGAGCAGTACTTC	CASSLDATGANYEQYF
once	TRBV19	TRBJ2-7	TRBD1	TGTGCCAGTAGTAGGGCGGACAGGGGGGAATACGAGCAGTACTTC	CASSRADRGEYEQYF
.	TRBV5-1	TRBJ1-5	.	TGCGCCAGCAGCTTCTACGGGGATCAGCCCCAGCATTTT	CASSFYGDQPQHF
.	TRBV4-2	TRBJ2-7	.	TGTGCCAGCAGCCAAACCCGGGCTAACCCCTACGAGCAGTACTTC	CASSQTRANPYEQYF